These 9 T cell receptor beta chains were all obtained from the same sample, sequenced in a study of blood T cell repertoires in COVID-19 (dated by TCRdb to the early 2020s). The library relied on the immunoSEQ multiplex PCR assay. TCRdb stores this immuneACCESS table with in-frame sequences only. Part of the clones is absent; in the studies checked, under half of the shortfall reflects unresolved V genes, and no reason is known for the rest. The sample table lists 75,000 to 95,000 clones, 85% of them with a count of one. The top ten clones comprise around 3.7% of the sample. Sequenced: peripheral blood. These receptor sequences come from a man over 45 with acute or convalescent COVID-19.

This clone was seen a handful of times. CDR3 in amino acids: CASSQGLAGAGDTQYF. CDR3 coding DNA: TGCGCCAGCAGCCAGGGTCTAGCGGGGGCCGGAGATACGCAGTATTTT. The V call is TRBV4-1, the J call TRBJ2-3; 10 nucleotides match TRBD2. Trimming took 3 bases from V and 5 from J; bases not matched to a gene: 8. The germline V gene has CDR1 MGHRA and CDR2 YSYEKL. The CDR3 extends over 16 amino acids.

The chain is built from TRBV30 and TRBJ1-2, with 7 bases identical to TRBD1. With 6 bases clipped from V and 3 bases from J, the junction kept 13 bases outside the gene matches. Germline loops: CDR1 GTSNPN, CDR2 SVGIG (reference sequence). The CDR3 has 15 amino acids. The CDR3 nucleotides read TGTGCCTGCCCGGCAGGGGGACAGATGGACTATGGCTACACCTTC. Residues: CACPAGGQMDYGYTF.

The chain links TRBV5-1 to TRBJ2-2, with a weak D call TRBD1 (6 bases). The CDR3 extends over 15 amino acids. Germline V gives CDR1 SGHRS, CDR2 YFSETQ. V was pared by 4 bases and J by 1 base, with 11 bases between. The CDR3 sequence: CASSPQGLNTGELFF. The CDR3 DNA sequence: TGCGCCAGCAGCCCGCAGGGGCTGAACACCGGGGAGCTGTTTTTT.

The V and J genes are TRBV7-2 and TRBJ2-5; 9 nucleotides line up with TRBD1. This CDR3 has 15 residues. CDR1 is SGHTA and CDR2 is FQGNSA in the germline V gene. V lost 5 bases and J lost 5; bases outside the gene matches: 9. CDR3 sequence (DNA): TGTGCCAGCAGCCCAAACAGGGGGCGGGAGGAGACCCAGTACTTC. Protein: CASSPNRGREETQYF.

V usage is TRBV11-1 and J usage is TRBJ1-1, with 8 bases lining up with TRBD1. J gave up 1 base and V 5 bases, and 3 bases lay outside the gene matches. The CDR3 loop spans 14 amino acids. From germline, CDR1 is SGHAT and CDR2 FQDESV (reference sequence). The CDR3 region has the DNA TGTGCCAGCAGCCGGGGACAGGAGAACACTGAAGCTTTCTTT. Its translation: CASSRGQENTEAFF. The complete variable domain, with remaining parts taken from reference TRBV11-1 and TRBJ1-1, reads EAEVAQSPRYKITEKSQAVAFWCDPISGHATLYWYRQILGQGPELLVQFQDESVVDDSQLPKDRFSAERLKGVDSTLKIQPAELGDSAMYLCASSRGQENTEAFFGQGTRLTVV.

This clone was observed a few times. The V and J genes are TRBV6-5 and TRBJ1-2; perhaps TRBD1 as D (6 bases). The V end lost 5 bases, the J end lost 1 base, and 8 bases lay between the germline ends. Germline CDR1 and CDR2: MNHEY and SVGAGI. The CDR3 sequence is 13 residues long. CDR3 protein: CASSKDSNYGYTF. CDR3 coding DNA: TGTGCCAGCAGTAAGGACAGTAACTATGGCTACACCTTC.

V is TRBV11-2 and J is TRBJ1-5, with TRBD1 as a possible D gene (6 bases). Germline values: CDR1 SGHAT, CDR2 FQNNGV. Trimming removed 5 bases from V and 1 base from J, with 15 bases in between. CDR3 length: 16 amino acids. CDR3 sequence: CASSKGGGPSNQPQHF. The CDR3 DNA reads as TGTGCCAGCAGCAAAGGGGGGGGACCGAGCAATCAGCCCCAGCATTTT.

This clone was counted a few times. The chain is built from TRBV5-5 and TRBJ2-4; 9 bases fit TRBD2. The germline V gene encodes CDR1 SGHKS and CDR2 YYEKEE (reference sequence). CDR3 length: 19 amino acids. Unmatched junction bases numbered 12, after V lost 2 bases and J lost 0 bases. The DNA of the CDR3 is TGTGCCAGCAGCTTATTAGCGGGAGTCGGAGGCCTAGCCAAAAACATTCAGTACTTC. Amino acids: CASSLLAGVGGLAKNIQYF. The full variable domain, with the rest looked up from reference TRBV5-5 and TRBJ2-4, is DAGVTQSPTHLIKTRGQQVTLRCSPISGHKSVSWYQQVLGQGPQFIFQYYEKEERGRGNFPDRFSARQFPNYSSELNVNALLLGDSALYLCASSLLAGVGGLAKNIQYFGAGTRLSVL.

The table lists this clone with a few counts. The chain couples TRBV7-2 to TRBJ1-5; the D is unclear. CDR1 is SGHTA and CDR2 is FQGNSA in the germline V gene. V lost 2 bases to trimming and J lost 0 bases, with 8 bases between them. This CDR3 is 15 amino acids long. The CDR3 sequence is CASSLSDNSNQPQHF. The CDR3 region has the DNA TGTGCCAGCAGCTTATCAGATAATAGCAATCAGCCCCAGCATTTT.